This record concerns one T cell receptor (beta chain) sequence. The table lists this clonotype with many counts. Which antigen it targets is not known. Base qualities are not at hand, and no much larger clone is one base apart. Via the germline V gene, CDR1 is MNHEY and CDR2 SVGAGI. Trimming takes 8 bases from V and 5 bases from J, and the germline ends sit 14 bases apart. The CDR3 has 13 amino acids, counting the end cysteine and phenylalanine. Solely the CDR3 DNA is kept, with 39 bases framed from the first base. This record comes from a study of neurological immune-mediated disorders (dated 2019 in TCRdb). Turning to the overall study: Among the approximately 35 multiple sclerosis patients, relapsing-remitting MS accounted for about 31 and secondary progressive MS accounted for 3. Peripheral blood TCR-beta repertoires from patients with HTLV-I-associated myelopathy (HAM/TSP), patients with multiple sclerosis, and healthy controls were compared in the study using UMI-based sequencing. The 95 to 120 TCR-beta libraries covered PBMC samples along with longitudinal samples, technical triplicates, and paired sorted CD4+ and CD8+ T-cell subsets. The cohort comprised about 70 subjects: approximately 15 HAM/TSP patients, some 35 multiple sclerosis patients and 20 or so healthy controls. The paper's findings and limits, for the study overall: No identical CDR3 amino acid sequences were found to be shared among expanded clones across subjects, suggesting that TCR-beta repertoires were private in all groups. In a phylogenetic analysis, the repertoires of 18 out of 34 MS patients fell into a single cluster of related CDR3 sequences, pointing to a possible signature at the repertoire level. The MS cluster showed no association with clinical or MRI features, and the authors stated that larger cohorts are needed. The highest TCR clonal expansion was observed in HAM/TSP patients, whereas the lowest was observed in MS patients, even when compared with healthy controls.

To synthesize cDNA, template-switch 5'RACE was performed with a primer carrying a 10-nucleotide random unique molecular identifier so that each TCR transcript was tagged. Every sequencing run covered 15-18 subjects and yielded more than 180 million TCR-beta sequences. The RNeasy kit was used for extraction of total RNA. The KAPA Real-time Library Amplification kit was used to amplify TCR-beta VDJ regions with primers targeting the TCR constant region and the 5'RACE anchor. A first PCR added sample indexes and Illumina adaptors, and a second PCR then raised library yield. After Ampure bead purification, the TCR product of roughly 650 bp was size-selected on a 2% E-gel SizeSelection system. Before pooling, library quality was checked on a Bioanalyzer, concentration was measured with Qubit, and libraries were quantified with the Kapa Library Quantification kit. An Illumina HiSeq 2500 was used to sequence the libraries paired-end at 2 x 150 bp. To increase sequence diversity, about 23-30% phiX was spiked into each library pool. Concerning the study's data processing: Quality-filtered reads were processed with the UMI-based MiGEC pipeline, which removed over 80% of raw TCR sequences during error correction. VDJ genes were aligned to IMGT germline references, and clonotypes were defined by unique CDR3 amino acid sequence plus V-J genes. Clonal expansion, Shannon diversity, and CDR3 relatedness (CalcPairwiseDistances, ClusterSamples) were evaluated with VDJtools, and phylogenetic trees were built with CLCbio workbench. Using coefficient-of-variation modelling across technical triplicates, the study counted a clone as expanded if it had at least 8 unique UMIs. Starting from the raw public reads, TCRdb applied fastp trimming at Q25, assembled clones with MiXCR and retained in-frame beta chains. Duplicate CDR3 protein sequences are folded into a single record with the most common DNA and genes. Clone size and V and J calls follow TCRdb, not the original study. Here the sample has under 85,000 distinct CDR3 sequences; about 5.2% occur a single time. The top ten constitute roughly 5.7% of the sample.

For the unsorted PBMC libraries, 2 million PBMCs were stored in RNAlater at -80 degrees C until RNA extraction and were used to generate the libraries. The multiple sclerosis patients were enrolled in a US clinical protocol that evaluated disease progression with magnetic resonance imaging. Peripheral blood underwent Ficoll-Hypaque density gradient centrifugation to isolate PBMCs, which were then cryopreserved in liquid nitrogen. Material for sequencing was PBMCs. The TCR sequence derives from a human donor with multiple sclerosis. The donor label of this sample is uncertain. The chain joins TRBV6-5 to TRBJ2-3; possibly the D gene is TRBD2, per 5 matching bases. The CDR3 here reads CASSAGAEDTQYF. The bases read TGTGCCAGCTCTGCGGGTGCTGAAGATACGCAGTATTTT.